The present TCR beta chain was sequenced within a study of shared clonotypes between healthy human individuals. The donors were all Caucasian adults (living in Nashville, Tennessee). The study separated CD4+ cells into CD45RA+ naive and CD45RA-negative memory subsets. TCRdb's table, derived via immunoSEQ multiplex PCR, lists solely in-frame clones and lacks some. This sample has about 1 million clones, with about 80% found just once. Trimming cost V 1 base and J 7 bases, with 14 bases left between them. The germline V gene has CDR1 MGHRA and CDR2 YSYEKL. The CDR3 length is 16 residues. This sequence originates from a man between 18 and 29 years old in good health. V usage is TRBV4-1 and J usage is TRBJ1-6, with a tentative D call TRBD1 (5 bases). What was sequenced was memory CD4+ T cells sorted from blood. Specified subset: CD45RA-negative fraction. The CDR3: CASSQGGVRPNSPLHF. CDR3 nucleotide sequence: TGCGCCAGCAGCCAAGGGGGGGTTCGACCCAATTCACCCCTCCACTTT.